The count of the clone carrying this TCR beta chain is one. Profiled with immunoSEQ multiplex PCR; TCRdb holds only in-frame clones, not every one. The sample has over 100,000 clones, around 89% seen once. Germline CDR1 and CDR2: MNHEY and SVGAGI. The ends lost 8 bases at V and 4 bases at J; junction bases unmatched: 3. CDR3 length: 15 residues. This sample was included in a study of blood T cell repertoires in COVID-19. The J gene is TRBJ2-2, the V gene TRBV6-5, with TRBD2 identical over 14 bases. Sequencing was done on a sample of peripheral blood. This receptor was identified in a man in his 60s with COVID-19, enrolled during active disease. The CDR3, as DNA: TGTGCCAGCGAGACTAGCGGGGGGGGCACCGGGGAGCTGTTTTTT. It encodes CASETSGGGTGELFF.